The T cell receptor beta chain under discussion was sequenced for a study of T cells in Graves' hyperthyroidism and ophthalmopathy. In this sample, this clonotype turned up many times. Its cognate antigen is unknown. One end of the junction is discordant with germline, which a read error may explain. The investigators amplified TCR beta CDR3 regions from RNA transcripts. HTBI primers drove first-round RT-PCR of the TCR CDR3. MiXCR was run by TCRdb on the multiplex PCR reads, yielding one entry per CDR3 protein. The sample contains nearly 600,000 distinct CDR3 sequences, about 14% of which appear only once. Study-wide results and limits: Among thyroid clonotypes expanded above 0.001, most also appeared in blood.

Germline values: CDR1 SNHLY, CDR2 FYNNEI. There are 14 residues in the CDR3. The sequence derives from a woman in her twenties or thirties with Graves' hyperthyroidism that later progressed to Graves' ophthalmopathy. The sequenced material came from blood. The chain has TRBV2 and TRBJ2-7; TRBD1 matches 7 bases. The CDR3 spells CASREDRVAYEQYF. The CDR3 DNA reads TGTGCCAGCAGGGAAGACAGGGTGGCCTACGAGCAGTACTTC.